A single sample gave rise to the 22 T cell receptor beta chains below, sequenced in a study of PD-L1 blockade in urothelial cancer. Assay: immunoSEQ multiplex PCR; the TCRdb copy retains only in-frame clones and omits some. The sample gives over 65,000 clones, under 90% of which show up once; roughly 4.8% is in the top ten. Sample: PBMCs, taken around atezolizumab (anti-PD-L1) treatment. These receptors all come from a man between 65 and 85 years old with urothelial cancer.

The CDR3 protein is CASSLTALYGYTF. The CDR3 DNA follows: TGTGCCAGCAGTTTGACAGCCCTCTATGGCTACACCTTC. The V call is TRBV6-6, the J call TRBJ1-2; perhaps TRBD1 as D (5 bases). Per the germline V gene, CDR1 is MNHNY and CDR2 is SVGAGI (reference sequence). V shed 4 bases and J shed 4 bases, with 10 bases lying between them. The CDR3 runs to 13 residues.

The CDR3: CASGTGSYNEKLFF. CDR3 coding DNA: TGTGCCAGCGGAACAGGGTCCTATAATGAAAAACTGTTTTTT. The chain is built from TRBV6-6 and TRBJ1-4; TRBD1 might be the D (6 bases). This CDR3 has 14 amino acids. Trimming left V 8 bases short and J 4 bases short, with 14 bases between. The germline V gene encodes CDR1 MNHNY and CDR2 SVGAGI (reference sequence).

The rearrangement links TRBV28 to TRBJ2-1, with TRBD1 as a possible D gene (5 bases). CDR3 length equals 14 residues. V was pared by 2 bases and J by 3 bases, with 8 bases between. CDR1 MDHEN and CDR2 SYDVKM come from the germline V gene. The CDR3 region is CASSLAGYYNEQFF. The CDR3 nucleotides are TGTGCCAGCAGTTTAGCAGGGTACTACAATGAGCAGTTCTTC.

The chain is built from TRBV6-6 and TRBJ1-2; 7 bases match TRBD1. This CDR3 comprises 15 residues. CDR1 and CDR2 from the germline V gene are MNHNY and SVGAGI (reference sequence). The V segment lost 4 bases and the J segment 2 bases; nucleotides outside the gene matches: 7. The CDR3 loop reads CASSSSDRLNYGYTF. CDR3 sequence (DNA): TGTGCCAGCAGTTCCTCGGACAGGTTGAACTATGGCTACACCTTC.

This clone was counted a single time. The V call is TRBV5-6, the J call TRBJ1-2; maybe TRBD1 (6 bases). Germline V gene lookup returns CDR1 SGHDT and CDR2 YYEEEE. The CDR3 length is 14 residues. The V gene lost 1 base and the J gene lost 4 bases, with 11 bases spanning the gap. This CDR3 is CASSLTGSGYGYTF. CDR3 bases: TGTGCCAGCAGCTTGACAGGGAGCGGCTATGGCTACACCTTC.

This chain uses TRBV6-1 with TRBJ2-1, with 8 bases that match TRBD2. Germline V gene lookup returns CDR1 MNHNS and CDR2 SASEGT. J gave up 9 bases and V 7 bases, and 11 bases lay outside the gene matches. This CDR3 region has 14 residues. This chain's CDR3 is CASIPGLAVGEQFF. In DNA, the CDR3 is TGTGCCAGCATTCCCGGACTAGCTGTTGGTGAGCAGTTCTTC.

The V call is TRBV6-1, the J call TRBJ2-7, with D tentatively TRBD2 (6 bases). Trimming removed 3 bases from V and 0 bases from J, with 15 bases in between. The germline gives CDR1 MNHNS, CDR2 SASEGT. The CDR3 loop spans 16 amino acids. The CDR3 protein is CASSEGGFDSSYEQYF. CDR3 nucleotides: TGTGCCAGCAGTGAGGGGGGATTCGACTCCTCCTACGAGCAGTACTTC.

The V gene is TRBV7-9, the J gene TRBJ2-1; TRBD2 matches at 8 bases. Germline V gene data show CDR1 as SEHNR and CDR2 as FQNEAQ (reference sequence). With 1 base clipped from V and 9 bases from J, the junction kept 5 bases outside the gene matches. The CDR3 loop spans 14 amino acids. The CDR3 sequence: CASSLDVREGEQFF. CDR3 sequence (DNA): TGTGCCAGCAGCTTAGACGTTCGGGAGGGTGAGCAGTTCTTC.

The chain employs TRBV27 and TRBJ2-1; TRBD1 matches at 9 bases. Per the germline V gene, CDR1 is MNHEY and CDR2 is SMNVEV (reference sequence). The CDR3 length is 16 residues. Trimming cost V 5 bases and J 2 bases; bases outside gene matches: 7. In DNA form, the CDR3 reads TGTGCCAGCAGTGCCCCCCGGACAGGGGCCTACAATGAGCAGTTCTTC. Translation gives CASSAPRTGAYNEQFF.

CDR3 sequence: CSVDWDSGTGTQYF. CDR3 sequence (DNA): TGCAGCGTTGATTGGGATAGCGGGACGGGGACCCAGTACTTC. V usage is TRBV29-1 and J usage is TRBJ2-5; 8 nucleotides agree with TRBD2. Looked up from germline, CDR1 is SQVTM and CDR2 is ANQGSEA. V was pared by 3 bases and J by 7 bases, with 10 bases of the junction left unmatched. The CDR3 loop spans 14 amino acids.

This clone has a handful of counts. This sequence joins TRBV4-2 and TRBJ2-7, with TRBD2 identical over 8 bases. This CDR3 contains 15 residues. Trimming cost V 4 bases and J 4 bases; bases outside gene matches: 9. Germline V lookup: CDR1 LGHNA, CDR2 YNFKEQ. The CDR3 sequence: CASSLTREGRYEQYF. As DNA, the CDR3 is TGTGCCAGCAGCCTGACCCGGGAGGGGCGGTACGAGCAGTACTTC.

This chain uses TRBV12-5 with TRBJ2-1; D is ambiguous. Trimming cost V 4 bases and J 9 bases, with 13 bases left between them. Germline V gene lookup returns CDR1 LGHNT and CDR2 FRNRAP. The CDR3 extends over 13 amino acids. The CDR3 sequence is CASGSTEAGEQFF. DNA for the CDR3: TGTGCTAGTGGTTCGACTGAAGCCGGTGAGCAGTTCTTC.

CDR3 DNA sequence: TGTGCCAGCTCACGAAACAGGGAAGAAGCTTTCTTT. This gives the protein CASSRNREEAFF. This rearrangement joins TRBV18 to TRBJ1-1; tentatively, D is TRBD1 (6 bases). The germline gives CDR1 KGHSH, CDR2 LQKENI. This CDR3 comprises 12 residues. V was pared by 4 bases and J by 8 bases, with 11 bases between.

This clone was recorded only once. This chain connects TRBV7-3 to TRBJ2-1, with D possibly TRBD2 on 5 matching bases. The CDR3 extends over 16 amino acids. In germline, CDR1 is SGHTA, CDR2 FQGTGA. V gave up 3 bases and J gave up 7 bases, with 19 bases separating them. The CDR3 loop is CASSFRNGGLGNEQFF. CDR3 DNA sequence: TGTGCCAGCAGCTTCCGAAACGGAGGACTGGGAAATGAGCAGTTCTTC.

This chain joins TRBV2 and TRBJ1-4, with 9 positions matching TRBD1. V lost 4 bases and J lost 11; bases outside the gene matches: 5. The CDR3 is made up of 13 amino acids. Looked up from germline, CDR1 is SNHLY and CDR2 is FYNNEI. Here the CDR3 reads CASSGTGTGKLFF. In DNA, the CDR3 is TGTGCCAGCAGTGGTACCGGGACAGGGAAACTGTTTTTT. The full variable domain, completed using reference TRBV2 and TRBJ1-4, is EPEVTQTPSHQVTQMGQEVILRCVPISNHLYFYWYRQILGQKVEFLVSFYNNEISEKSEIFDDQFSVERPDGSNFTLKIRSTKLEDSAMYFCASSGTGTGKLFFGSGTQLSVL.

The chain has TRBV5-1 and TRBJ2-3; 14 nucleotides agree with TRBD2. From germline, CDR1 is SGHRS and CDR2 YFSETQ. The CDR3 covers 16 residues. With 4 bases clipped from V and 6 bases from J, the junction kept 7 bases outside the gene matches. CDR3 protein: CASSPGLAGVGDTQYF. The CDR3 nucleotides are TGCGCCAGCAGCCCGGGACTAGCGGGAGTTGGGGATACGCAGTATTTT.

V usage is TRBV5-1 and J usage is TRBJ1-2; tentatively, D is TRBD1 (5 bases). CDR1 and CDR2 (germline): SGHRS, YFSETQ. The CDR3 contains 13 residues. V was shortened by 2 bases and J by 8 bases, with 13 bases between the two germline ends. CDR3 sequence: CASSFRQPRGYTF. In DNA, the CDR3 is TGCGCCAGCAGCTTTAGACAGCCCCGGGGCTACACCTTC.

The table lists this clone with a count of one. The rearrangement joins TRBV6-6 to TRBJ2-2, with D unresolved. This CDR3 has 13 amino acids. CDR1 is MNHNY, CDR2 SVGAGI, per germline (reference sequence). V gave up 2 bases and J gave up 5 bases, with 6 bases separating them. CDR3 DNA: TGTGCCAGCAGTTACATCAGGACCGGGGAGCTGTTTTTT. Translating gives CASSYIRTGELFF.

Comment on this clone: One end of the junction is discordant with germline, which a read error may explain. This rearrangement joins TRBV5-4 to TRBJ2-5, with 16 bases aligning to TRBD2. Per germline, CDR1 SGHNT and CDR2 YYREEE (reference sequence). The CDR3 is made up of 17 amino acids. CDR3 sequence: CASSLGLAGGSKETQYF. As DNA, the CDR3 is TGTGCCAGCAGTTTGGGACTAGCGGGAGGGTCAAAAGAGACCCAGTACTTC.

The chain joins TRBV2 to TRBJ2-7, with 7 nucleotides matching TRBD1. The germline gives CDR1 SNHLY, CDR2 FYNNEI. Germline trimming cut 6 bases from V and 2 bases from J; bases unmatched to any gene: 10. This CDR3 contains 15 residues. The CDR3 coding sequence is TGTGCCAGCAGACAACAGGGGACCGTTCCCTACGAGCAGTACTTC. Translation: CASRQQGTVPYEQYF.

The CDR3 loop is CASSWAVPSGANVLTF. CDR3 in DNA: TGTGCCAGCAGTTGGGCAGTACCCTCTGGGGCCAACGTCCTGACTTTC. The chain joins TRBV27 to TRBJ2-6; no clear D. Deletions cut 4 bases from V and 0 bases from J, with 10 bases between. Germline lookup yields CDR1 MNHEY and CDR2 SMNVEV (reference sequence). The CDR3 consists of 16 residues. Drawing the rest from reference TRBV27 and TRBJ2-6, the complete variable domain is EAQVTQNPRYLITVTGKKLTVTCSQNMNHEYMSWYRQDPGLGLRQIYYSMNVEVTDKGDVPEGYKVSRKEKRNFPLILESPSPNQTSLYFCASSWAVPSGANVLTFGAGSRLTVL.

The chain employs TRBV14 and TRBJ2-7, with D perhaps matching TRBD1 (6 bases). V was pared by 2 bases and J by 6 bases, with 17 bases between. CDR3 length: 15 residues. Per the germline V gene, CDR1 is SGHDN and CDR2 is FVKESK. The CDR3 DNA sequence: TGTGCCAGCAGCCAAAGGAAAGGGGGTATCTCCGAGCAGTACTTC. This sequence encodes CASSQRKGGISEQYF.